This is a list of T cell receptor beta chains from one sample in a study of T-cell reconstitution after alpha-beta-depleted transplantation in children. TCRdb analysed the PCR reads with MiXCR anew, one entry per CDR3 protein. The sample carries about 200,000 distinct CDR3 sequences, about 7% recorded once. Source: PBMCs, taken before TCRalphabeta/CD19-depleted stem cell transplant. These receptor sequences come from a boy aged 2 to 9 with acute lymphoblastic leukemia, due to receive a stem cell transplant. Both conserved end residues are part of each CDR3. A D gene is named only where the DNA matches it firmly. For some rows the clone size is stated as once, few or many, or as a class when expanded; others skip it.

j_call v_call clone_size d_call cdr3_aa cdr3_nt
TRBJ1-5 TRBV6-2/TRBV6-3 many . CASSSKANQPQHF TGTGCCAGCAGTTCAAAAGCGAATCAGCCCCAGCATTTT
TRBJ2-2 TRBV20-1 many . CSAGQNTGELFF TGCAGTGCTGGACAGAACACCGGGGAGCTGTTTTTT
TRBJ1-2 TRBV5-5 . TRBD1 CASSDPGQRYGYTF TGTGCCAGCAGCGACCCGGGACAGAGATATGGCTACACCTTC
TRBJ2-7 TRBV7-9 many TRBD1 CASSRPGQPDTYEQYF TGTGCCAGCAGCCGACCGGGACAGCCAGACACCTACGAGCAGTACTTC
TRBJ2-1 TRBV4-3 many . CASSQDRTRAVYNEQFF TGCGCCAGCAGCCAAGATCGGACGAGGGCCGTCTACAATGAGCAGTTCTTC
TRBJ1-1 TRBV7-8 many . CASSPRQDFGTEAFF TGTGCCAGCAGCCCACGACAGGACTTCGGCACTGAAGCTTTCTTT
TRBJ1-4 TRBV12-3/TRBV12-4 once . CASSYGTDEKLFF TGTGCCAGCAGTTATGGGACGGATGAAAAACTGTTTTTT
TRBJ2-5 TRBV12-3/TRBV12-4 . . CASSLLRDQETQYF TGTGCCAGCAGTTTACTCAGGGACCAAGAGACCCAGTACTTC
TRBJ2-2 TRBV11-2 . . CASSLESGTGELFF TGTGCCAGCAGCTTAGAATCTGGGACCGGGGAGCTGTTTTTT
TRBJ2-5 TRBV3-1 few . CASSQDRYYQETQYF TGTGCCAGCAGCCAAGATCGGTACTACCAAGAGACCCAGTACTTC
TRBJ2-1 TRBV21-1 many . CASSKVCWDRGFGEQFF TGTGCCAGCAGCAAAGTATGTTGGGACAGGGGCTTTGGTGAGCAGTTCTTC
TRBJ1-1 TRBV29-1 many . CSVAAAYEAFF TGCAGCGTTGCGGCGGCCTATGAAGCTTTCTTT
TRBJ2-7 TRBV5-1 . . CASRGVNPYEQYF TGCGCCAGCAGGGGGGTTAACCCCTACGAGCAGTACTTC
TRBJ2-2 TRBV9 many . CASSVAPDATGELFF TGTGCCAGCAGCGTAGCCCCTGATGCTACCGGGGAGCTGTTTTTT
TRBJ2-5 TRBV7-3 . TRBD1 CASSIIGTGVQETQYF TGTGCCAGCAGCATCATCGGGACAGGGGTACAAGAGACCCAGTACTTC
TRBJ1-1 TRBV20-1 many . CSAPDMNTEAFF TGCAGTGCTCCGGACATGAACACTGAAGCTTTCTTT
TRBJ2-2 TRBV14 . . CASSQVRALNGELFF TGTGCCAGCAGCCAAGTCAGAGCTCTTAACGGGGAGCTGTTTTTT
TRBJ2-3 TRBV6-2/TRBV6-3 . TRBD2 CASSYSAWSGSSTDTQYF TGTGCCAGCAGTTACTCGGCCTGGAGCGGGAGTAGCACAGATACGCAGTATTTT
TRBJ2-2 TRBV2 many TRBD2 CASSDSGGPGTGELFF TGTGCCAGCAGTGATAGCGGGGGACCAGGAACCGGGGAGCTGTTTTTT
TRBJ2-1 TRBV14 few TRBD1 CASSHFQGAGKEQFF TGTGCCAGCAGCCACTTCCAGGGGGCGGGAAAGGAGCAGTTCTTC
TRBJ1-3 TRBV28 many . CASSLDEPAKATSGNTIYF TGTGCCAGCAGTTTAGACGAACCTGCAAAGGCGACCTCTGGAAACACCATATATTTT
TRBJ2-7 TRBV28 many . CASSSTHEQYF TGTGCCAGCAGTTCTACCCACGAGCAGTACTTC
TRBJ2-3 TRBV7-2 . TRBD2 CASSLVGGGAGTDTQYF TGTGCCAGCAGCTTGGTGGGCGGGGGGGCCGGCACAGATACGCAGTATTTT
TRBJ2-7 TRBV27 . . CASSFGGAGRGEQYF TGTGCCAGCAGTTTCGGGGGCGCGGGGAGGGGCGAGCAGTACTTC
TRBJ2-1 TRBV20-1 . TRBD2 CSASYSSGVDEQFF TGCAGTGCTAGCTATTCCAGCGGGGTTGATGAGCAGTTCTTC
TRBJ2-1 TRBV20-1 . TRBD1 CSAQGQGGYEQFF TGCAGTGCTCAGGGACAGGGGGGATATGAGCAGTTCTTC
TRBJ2-2 TRBV10-3 many . CAISGGPNTGELFF TGTGCCATCAGTGGGGGTCCGAACACCGGGGAGCTGTTTTTT
TRBJ2-1 TRBV14 many TRBD2 CASSQELAALSEQFF TGTGCCAGCAGCCAAGAACTAGCGGCGTTGTCTGAGCAGTTCTTC
TRBJ1-3 TRBV28 many TRBD1 CASSQQGTGNTIYF TGTGCCAGCAGTCAACAGGGGACTGGAAACACCATATATTTT
TRBJ2-1 TRBV4-2 . TRBD1 CASRPPGQGVNEQFF TGTGCCAGCAGGCCCCCGGGACAGGGGGTGAATGAGCAGTTCTTC
TRBJ2-5 TRBV6-6 many . CASNAGHQETQYF TGTGCCAGCAATGCCGGGCACCAAGAGACCCAGTACTTC
TRBJ2-3 TRBV28 few TRBD2 CATSGVERDWAGDTQYF TGTGCCACCTCCGGGGTAGAGCGGGATTGGGCTGGAGATACGCAGTATTTT
TRBJ1-5 TRBV6-2/TRBV6-3 few TRBD1 CASTPDRAYSNQPQHF TGTGCCAGCACCCCGGACAGGGCTTATAGCAATCAGCCCCAGCATTTT
TRBJ1-1 TRBV11-2 many . CASSPLGENTEAFF TGTGCCAGCAGCCCGCTCGGGGAGAACACTGAAGCTTTCTTT
TRBJ2-3 TRBV2 many . CASTSLDTQYF TGTGCCAGCACCAGTCTGGATACGCAGTATTTT
TRBJ2-3 TRBV12-3/TRBV12-4 many . CASSLSATTDTQYF TGTGCCAGCAGTTTATCGGCAACCACAGATACGCAGTATTTT
TRBJ2-7 TRBV12-3/TRBV12-4 many TRBD2 CASRLGAGDNYEQYF TGTGCCAGCAGACTCGGGGCGGGAGACAACTACGAGCAGTACTTC
TRBJ2-1 TRBV27 many TRBD1 CASSSGTGRYNEQFF TGTGCCAGCAGTTCAGGGACAGGGAGATACAATGAGCAGTTCTTC
TRBJ2-1 TRBV24-1 many TRBD1 CATSELQGDGKNEQFF TGTGCCACCAGTGAACTACAGGGGGACGGGAAGAATGAGCAGTTCTTC
TRBJ1-5 TRBV28 few TRBD1 CASSTGTALARPQHF TGTGCCAGCAGTACCGGGACAGCCCTAGCGAGGCCCCAGCATTTT
TRBJ2-3 TRBV4-2 many . CASSPERDADTQYF TGTGCCAGCAGCCCGGAAAGGGATGCAGATACGCAGTATTTT
TRBJ2-5 TRBV7-2 many TRBD2 CASSSREGRGTQYF TGTGCCAGCAGCAGTCGGGAGGGTCGAGGGACCCAGTACTTC
TRBJ2-1 TRBV9 many . CASSVGVASYNEQFF TGTGCCAGCAGCGTAGGGGTGGCGTCCTACAATGAGCAGTTCTTC
TRBJ1-1 TRBV7-9 many . CASRKGETEAFF TGTGCCAGCAGAAAAGGGGAAACTGAAGCTTTCTTT
TRBJ2-2 TRBV4-3 . . CASSQGTGVNIGGGELFF TGCGCCAGCAGCCAAGGGACGGGGGTCAACATAGGGGGCGGGGAGCTGTTTTTT
TRBJ2-7 TRBV25-1 many TRBD1 CASSGDRDRSYEQYF TGTGCCAGCAGTGGAGACCGGGACAGGTCCTACGAGCAGTACTTC
TRBJ1-4 TRBV5-1 many . CASSLEGESEKLFF TGCGCCAGCAGCTTGGAGGGGGAATCAGAAAAACTGTTTTTT
TRBJ2-1 TRBV5-1 many . CASRPYSTAEGEQFF TGCGCCAGCCGCCCTTATTCAACAGCGGAGGGTGAGCAGTTCTTC
TRBJ2-1 TRBV7-2 few TRBD2 CASSLRTSGTWDNEQFF TGTGCCAGCAGCTTAAGGACTAGCGGGACCTGGGACAATGAGCAGTTCTTC
TRBJ2-1 TRBV4-2 many . CASSQDRGGYNEQFF TGTGCCAGCAGCCAAGATCGAGGAGGATACAATGAGCAGTTCTTC
TRBJ2-7 TRBV20-1 many TRBD2 CSARRAGGYEQYF TGCAGTGCTAGAAGAGCGGGAGGCTACGAGCAGTACTTC
TRBJ1-1 TRBV5-1 few . CASSFRTVRFKAFF TGCGCCAGCAGCTTCCGGACAGTTCGTTTCAAAGCTTTCTTT
TRBJ2-6 TRBV29-1 many TRBD2 CSVETSGSLLSGANVLTF TGCAGCGTTGAAACTAGCGGGAGCCTCCTCTCTGGGGCCAACGTCCTGACTTTC
TRBJ2-2 TRBV5-1 many TRBD2 CASSGTSGNTGELFF TGCGCCAGCAGCGGGACTAGCGGGAACACCGGGGAGCTGTTTTTT
TRBJ2-5 TRBV5-1 many . CASSAPRRVGETQYF TGCGCCAGCAGTGCGCCTCGGAGGGTAGGGGAGACCCAGTACTTC
TRBJ1-1 TRBV28 . . CASRPDGVEAFF TGTGCCAGCAGACCAGATGGGGTAGAAGCTTTCTTT
TRBJ2-1 TRBV7-2 many TRBD1 CASSIYSGGSYNEQFF TGTGCCAGCAGCATCTACTCAGGGGGCTCCTACAATGAGCAGTTCTTC
TRBJ2-7 TRBV7-2 . . CASSPPGALHEQYF TGTGCCAGCAGCCCCCCAGGAGCGCTGCACGAGCAGTACTTC
TRBJ1-5 TRBV6-2/TRBV6-3 . TRBD1 CASRQQGAGQPQHF TGTGCCAGCAGACAACAGGGGGCTGGTCAGCCCCAGCATTTT
TRBJ1-1 TRBV6-2/TRBV6-3 few . CASSFSIGKRTEAFF TGTGCCAGCAGTTTCTCCATTGGGAAGCGGACTGAAGCTTTCTTT